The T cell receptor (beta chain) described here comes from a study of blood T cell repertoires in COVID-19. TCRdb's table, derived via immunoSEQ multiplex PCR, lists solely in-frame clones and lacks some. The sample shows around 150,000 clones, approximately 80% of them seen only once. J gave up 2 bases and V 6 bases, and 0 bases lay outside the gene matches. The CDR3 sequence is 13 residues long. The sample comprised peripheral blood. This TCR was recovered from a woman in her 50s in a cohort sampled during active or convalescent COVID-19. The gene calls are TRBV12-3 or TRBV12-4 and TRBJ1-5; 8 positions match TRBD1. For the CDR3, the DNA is TGTGCCAGCAGGGGACAGGGCAATCAGCCCCAGCATTTT. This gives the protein CASRGQGNQPQHF.